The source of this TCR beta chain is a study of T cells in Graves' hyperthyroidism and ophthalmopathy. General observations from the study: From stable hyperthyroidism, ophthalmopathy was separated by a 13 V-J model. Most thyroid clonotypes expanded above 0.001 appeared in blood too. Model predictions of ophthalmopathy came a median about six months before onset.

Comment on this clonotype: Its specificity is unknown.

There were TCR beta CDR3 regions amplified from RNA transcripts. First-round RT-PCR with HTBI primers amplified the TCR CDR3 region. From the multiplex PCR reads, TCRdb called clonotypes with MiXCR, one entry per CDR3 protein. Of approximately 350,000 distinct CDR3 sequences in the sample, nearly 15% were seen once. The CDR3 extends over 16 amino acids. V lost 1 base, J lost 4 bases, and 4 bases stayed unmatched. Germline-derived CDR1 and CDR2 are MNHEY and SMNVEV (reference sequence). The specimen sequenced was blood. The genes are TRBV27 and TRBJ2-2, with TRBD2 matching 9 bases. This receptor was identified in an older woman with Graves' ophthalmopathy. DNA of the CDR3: TGTGCCAGCAGTTTATGGGCGGGAGGGGCCACCGGGGAGCTGTTTTTT. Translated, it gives CASSLWAGGATGELFF.